Included here is one T cell receptor beta chain sequence, with context. Its antigen is unknown. These data come from a study of a mutant IDH1 vaccine in newly diagnosed glioma. Study background: Vaccinations were initiated 4-6 weeks following radiotherapy alone, or were given together with temozolomide cycles.

The CDR3 length is 16 residues. Germline V lookup: CDR1 SGHTA, CDR2 FQGNSA. V was clipped by 6 bases and J by 5 bases; unmatched bases: 8. Time point defined: week 5, during vaccination. The vaccine gave 300 ug of a 20-mer mutant IDH1 peptide subcutaneously per dose. The data were produced by immunoSEQ multiplex PCR, yet TCRdb's version contains in-frame clones alone and is incomplete. In the table there are about 42,000 clones, approximately 85% of which are singletons. The source material was PBMCs, sampled from a glioma patient whose treatment included an IDH1 peptide vaccine. The receptor was isolated from a man aged 40-49 years with glioma. This chain links TRBV7-2 with TRBJ2-2; 11 bases align to TRBD2. In DNA, the CDR3 is TGTGCCAGCAGTCCACTAGCGGGAGTTGGTACCGGGGAGCTGTTTTTT. Amino acids: CASSPLAGVGTGELFF.